Below are 14 T cell receptor beta chains sequenced from a single sample in a study of shared T cell receptors in the human thymus. The repertoire was sequenced with immunoSEQ multiplex PCR; TCRdb's copy has only in-frame clones and lacks some. The sample has some 700,000 clones, over 75% seen once. The data also belong to a second study, concerning human thymus T cells.

Sequences were obtained from thymocytes. These receptors all come from a boy younger than two with a congenital heart defect.

The chain employs TRBV29-1 and TRBJ2-1, with TRBD1 as a possible D gene (6 bases). The CDR3 is made up of 12 amino acids. Looked up from germline, CDR1 is SQVTM and CDR2 is ANQGSEA. Trimming removed 0 bases at V and 10 bases at J, with 10 bases between. DNA for the CDR3: TGCAGCGTTGAAGAATCTCAGGGGGAGCAGTTCTTC. It yields the protein CSVEESQGEQFF.

This clone was observed a handful of times. The chain uses TRBV28 and TRBJ1-1, with D possibly TRBD1 on 5 matching bases. CDR3 size: 10 residues. V was shortened by 4 bases and J by 11 bases, with 8 bases between the two germline ends. Per the germline V gene, CDR1 is MDHEN and CDR2 is SYDVKM. DNA of the CDR3: TGTGCCAGCAGTTCAGGGAGGGCTTTCTTT. It yields the protein CASSSGRAFF.

V is TRBV10-1 and J is TRBJ2-2, with 15 nucleotides matching TRBD2. This CDR3 spans 18 amino acids. The germline V gene encodes CDR1 WNHNN and CDR2 SYGVQD (reference sequence). J was trimmed by 1 base and V by 7 bases; bases with no gene match: 7. The CDR3 here is CASKSGTSGRWNTGELFF. The CDR3 nucleotides read TGCGCCAGCAAGTCCGGGACTAGCGGGAGGTGGAACACCGGGGAGCTGTTTTTT.

The gene calls are TRBV7-2 and TRBJ2-1; weak D call: TRBD1 (5 bases). Germline-derived CDR1 and CDR2 are SGHTA and FQGNSA. The CDR3 contains 14 residues. V gave up 1 base and J gave up 9 bases, with 13 bases separating them. CDR3 nucleotide sequence: TGTGCCAGCAGCTTAGGTCCCCTTAGGGGTGAGCAGTTCTTC. The encoded protein is CASSLGPLRGEQFF.

This chain connects TRBV9 to TRBJ1-2, with 7 bases lining up with TRBD1. This CDR3 region has 17 residues. Germline-derived CDR1 and CDR2 are SGDLS and YYNGEE. The V and J ends lost 4 bases and 1 base, in that order; junction bases with no gene match: 13. CDR3: CASSSRWGRGDNYGYTF. CDR3 sequence (DNA): TGTGCCAGCAGCTCGCGCTGGGGCAGGGGGGATAACTATGGCTACACCTTC.

The chain carries TRBV14 and TRBJ2-1; TRBD2 matches 7 bases. V shed 3 bases and J 2 bases; nucleotides not matched to a gene: 4. This CDR3 spans 15 amino acids. Germline lookup yields CDR1 SGHDN and CDR2 FVKESK. The CDR3 nucleotides are TGTGCCAGCAGCCATGGGACTACGACCTACAATGAGCAGTTCTTC. Residues: CASSHGTTTYNEQFF.

In nucleotides, the CDR3 is TGTGCCAGCAGCCCGACCGACAGGATGAACACTGAAGCTTTCTTT. Protein sequence: CASSPTDRMNTEAFF. V gene TRBV7-9 combines with J gene TRBJ1-1, with D tentatively TRBD1 (6 bases). Trimming removed 5 bases from V and 0 bases from J, with 13 bases in between. There are 15 residues in the CDR3. Germline V lookup: CDR1 SEHNR, CDR2 FQNEAQ (reference sequence).

This clone was seen a handful of times. CDR3 DNA sequence: TGTGCCACCATCCCGCGGGGGGCGGCTCAGCCCCAGCATTTT. Translating it yields CATIPRGAAQPQHF. The J gene is TRBJ1-5, the V gene TRBV28; weak D call: TRBD1 (6 bases). Between the trimmed V and J ends, which lost 10 bases and 6 bases, there was a span of 19 bases. The CDR3 is 14 amino acids. The germline V gene encodes CDR1 MDHEN and CDR2 SYDVKM.

About this clone itself: Its ends do not fully match the called genes, so a read error is possible. This chain uses TRBV7-7 with TRBJ2-3; D possibly corresponds to TRBD2 (5 bases). Per the germline V gene, CDR1 is SSHAT and CDR2 is FNYEAQ (reference sequence). The CDR3 is 14 amino acids. The CDR3 nucleotides are TGTGCTAGCAGCTCCCAAGGGCCCAGCGGTACGCAGTATTTT. This sequence encodes CASSSQGPSGTQYF.

CDR3 protein: CASSQDGDYRGEQFF. DNA of the CDR3: TGCGCCAGCAGCCAAGATGGTGACTACCGGGGTGAGCAGTTCTTC. The chain joins TRBV4-3 to TRBJ2-1, with TRBD2 as a possible D gene (5 bases). Looked up from germline, CDR1 is LGHNA and CDR2 is YSLEER. The CDR3 has 15 residues. Deletions cut 0 bases from V and 9 bases from J, with 15 bases between.

This chain uses TRBV30 with TRBJ2-1; a possible D gene is TRBD1 (6 bases). V was shortened by 0 bases and J by 0 bases, with 12 bases between the two germline ends. This CDR3 comprises 16 residues. Germline-derived CDR1 and CDR2 are GTSNPN and SVGIG (reference sequence). CDR3 protein: CAWSVQGPSSYNEQFF. The CDR3 DNA is TGTGCCTGGAGTGTACAGGGCCCCAGCTCCTACAATGAGCAGTTCTTC. The full variable domain, rest sourced from reference TRBV30 and TRBJ2-1, is SQTIHQWPATLVQPVGSPLSLECTVEGTSNPNLYWYRQAAGRGLQLLFYSVGIGQISSEVPQNLSASRPQDRQFILSSKKLLLSDSGFYLCAWSVQGPSSYNEQFFGPGTRLTVL.

This clone was counted a single time. This chain links TRBV18 with TRBJ2-4; TRBD1 is a possible D gene (5 bases). Germline V CDR1 and CDR2: KGHSH, LQKENI. V was clipped by 0 bases and J by 6 bases, with 15 bases between them. The CDR3 length is 16 residues. The chain's CDR3 is CASSPPRGRARNIQYF. CDR3 nucleotide sequence: TGTGCCAGCTCACCACCGAGAGGCAGGGCTCGAAACATTCAGTACTTC.

This chain uses TRBV13 with TRBJ2-2, with D possibly being TRBD2 (5 bases). Germline V gives CDR1 PRHDT, CDR2 FYEKMQ (reference sequence). V was clipped by 0 bases and J by 4 bases, with 9 bases between them. The CDR3 consists of 15 residues. The CDR3 nucleotides are TGTGCCAGCAGCTTAGGGGGCGCGGGCACCGGGGAGCTGTTTTTT. It is translated as CASSLGGAGTGELFF.

The V call is TRBV15, the J call TRBJ2-1; possible D gene TRBD2, 6 bases. Trimming removed 5 bases at V and 0 bases at J, with 8 bases between. Germline V gene data show CDR1 as LNHNV and CDR2 as YYDKDF (reference sequence). The CDR3 is 14 residues long. The DNA of the CDR3 is TGTGCCACCAGCGGACTACTCTCCTACAATGAGCAGTTCTTC. This gives the protein CATSGLLSYNEQFF. Full variable domain (rest looked up from reference TRBV15 and TRBJ2-1): DAMVIQNPRYQVTQFGKPVTLSCSQTLNHNVMYWYQQKSSQAPKLLFHYYDKDFNNEADTPDNFQSRRPNTSFCFLDIRSPGLGDTAMYLCATSGLLSYNEQFFGPGTRLTVL.